What follows are 19 T cell receptor beta chains derived from one specimen sequenced in a study of T cell repertoires in ileal Crohn's disease. Using immunoSEQ multiplex PCR, the repertoire was profiled, and TCRdb retains in-frame clones only, with some absent. The data hold some 12,000 clones, with roughly 82% observed a single time. The sequenced sample consisted of ileal tissue. The receptors shown here come from an adult with Crohn's disease.

Concerning this clone itself: The junction and the germline gene differ at one end; a read error may be behind it. The chain employs TRBV7-6 and TRBJ2-7; the match to TRBD1 covers 8 bases. The CDR3 sequence is 12 residues long. Germline V gene data show CDR1 as SGHVS and CDR2 as FNYEAQ. The DNA of the CDR3 is TGTGCCAGCAGCCTGGACAGGGTTCTCCCTAACTTC. The encoded protein is CASSLDRVLPNF.

Within the sample, this clone is medium-sized. This CDR3 is CASSPRLGGNTIYF. In DNA, the CDR3 is TGTGCCAGCAGTCCCCGACTCGGTGGAAACACCATATATTTT. The V call is TRBV27, the J call TRBJ1-3; no clear D gene. This CDR3 has 14 residues. Germline CDR1 MNHEY, CDR2 SMNVEV (reference sequence). V was cut by 5 bases and J by 3 bases, with 11 bases left in between.

This clone occurred once. The chain recombines TRBV5-1 with TRBJ1-1; TRBD1 matches 7 bases. In germline, CDR1 is SGHRS, CDR2 YFSETQ. The CDR3 runs to 14 residues. The trim removed 7 bases at V and 2 bases at J, leaving 8 bases unmatched. The CDR3 nucleotides are TGCGCCAGCGGGAAAACAGGGGCCAACACTGAAGCTTTCTTT. It specifies CASGKTGANTEAFF.

This chain uses TRBV5-1 with TRBJ1-2; TRBD1 matches 7 bases. The CDR3 totals 14 residues. J gave up 4 bases and V 4 bases, and 7 bases lay outside the gene matches. The germline gives CDR1 SGHRS, CDR2 YFSETQ. The CDR3 protein is CASSGTGDGYGYTF. The CDR3 DNA is TGCGCCAGCAGCGGTACAGGGGATGGCTATGGCTACACCTTC.

CDR3 loop: CARRQGHLPEAFF. In nucleotides, the CDR3 is TGTGCCAGAAGACAGGGCCACCTCCCCGAAGCTTTCTTT. This chain joins TRBV19 and TRBJ1-1, with 7 bases matching TRBD1. CDR1 and CDR2 (germline): LNHDA, SQIVND (reference sequence). Losses at the gene ends were 9 bases for V and 8 bases for J; bases not matched to a gene: 12. The length of the CDR3 is 13 residues.

The chain couples TRBV5-4 to TRBJ2-3, with 9 bases fitting TRBD2. V trimming: 4 bases; J trimming: 1 base; junction bases outside the gene matches: 10. CDR1 and CDR2 from the germline V gene are SGHNT and YYREEE (reference sequence). This CDR3 has 17 amino acids. The DNA for the CDR3 is TGTGCCAGCAGCCCCGGGGCGGGGGGGCCGGGCACAGATACGCAGTATTTT. Translation: CASSPGAGGPGTDTQYF.

This chain joins TRBV19 and TRBJ1-4; TRBD1 might be the D (6 bases). Per the germline V gene, CDR1 is LNHDA and CDR2 is SQIVND (reference sequence). Trimming shortened V by 7 bases and J by 8 bases, and 14 bases separated the two germline ends. The CDR3 contains 13 residues. CDR3 sequence reads: CASTLRGTEKLFF. The CDR3 DNA is TGTGCCAGTACCCTAAGGGGGACCGAAAAACTGTTTTTT.

The rearrangement uses TRBV2 and TRBJ1-5; the D gene is possibly TRBD1 (6 bases). The CDR3 covers 13 residues. In germline, CDR1 is SNHLY, CDR2 FYNNEI. Trimming pared 6 bases from V and 4 bases from J, leaving 10 bases between. CDR3 loop: CASRSTGNQPQHF. The CDR3 bases are TGTGCCAGCAGGTCGACAGGTAATCAGCCCCAGCATTTT.

This clone has a handful of counts. The CDR3 loop is CASSQQDRGSDYGYTF. In DNA form, the CDR3 reads TGCGCCAGCAGCCAGCAAGACAGGGGGTCCGACTATGGCTACACCTTC. The chain couples TRBV5-1 to TRBJ1-2, with 9 bases matching TRBD1. Losses at the gene ends were 4 bases for V and 3 bases for J; bases not matched to a gene: 10. The CDR3 is 16 amino acids. Germline-derived CDR1 and CDR2 are SGHRS and YFSETQ. Combining the CDR3 with reference TRBV5-1 and TRBJ1-2 gives the whole variable domain KAGVTQTPRYLIKTRGQQVTLSCSPISGHRSVSWYQQTPGQGLQFLFEYFSETQRNKGNFPGRFSGRQFSNSRSEMNVSTLELGDSALYLCASSQQDRGSDYGYTFGSGTRLTVV.

The V gene is TRBV6-1, the J gene TRBJ1-1, with 7 positions matching TRBD1. This CDR3 is 13 amino acids long. The J segment lost 4 bases and the V segment lost 8 bases, leaving 7 bases of the junction unmatched. Germline CDR1 MNHNS, CDR2 SASEGT. The CDR3 DNA reads TGTGCCAGCGGCGGGTCAGGGGGCACTGAAGCTTTCTTT. It is translated as CASGGSGGTEAFF.

The chain uses TRBV5-4 and TRBJ1-1; D call uncertain. CDR1 is SGHNT and CDR2 is YYREEE in the germline V gene (reference sequence). The CDR3 is 17 amino acids. The V gene lost 5 bases and the J gene lost 1 base, with 21 bases spanning the gap. Written as DNA, the CDR3 is TGTGCCAGCAGTCTGGGAGAAGGTCTCGGCAGGAACACTGAAGCTTTCTTT. This sequence encodes CASSLGEGLGRNTEAFF.

The V call is TRBV5-1, the J call TRBJ2-1; 10 bases are shared with TRBD2. The CDR3 is made up of 17 amino acids. In germline, CDR1 is SGHRS, CDR2 YFSETQ. With V trimmed by 3 bases and J by 8 bases, 14 bases remained unmatched. CDR3 DNA: TGCGCCAGCAGCTCCCCCCTTAGCGGGGGGATTTGGGATGAGCAGTTCTTC. As protein: CASSSPLSGGIWDEQFF.

A few counts support this clone. The rearrangement links TRBV15 to TRBJ2-7, with D maybe TRBD1 (6 bases). CDR1 and CDR2 (germline): LNHNV, YYDKDF (reference sequence). The V end was cut by 1 base, the J end by 2 bases, with 9 bases between. There are 14 residues in the CDR3. The CDR3 reads CATSRGGLPYEQYF. The CDR3 DNA reads TGTGCCACCAGCAGAGGGGGGCTACCCTACGAGCAGTACTTC.

This clone was recorded only once. The rearrangement links TRBV19 to TRBJ1-1; D is unclear. The V gene's germline CDR1 is LNHDA and CDR2 SQIVND (reference sequence). Trimming pared 0 bases from V and 10 bases from J, leaving 12 bases between. CDR3 length: 13 amino acids. This chain's CDR3 is CASSIERRSGAFF. The DNA of the CDR3 is TGTGCCAGTAGTATAGAACGCCGTTCAGGAGCTTTCTTT.

The chain recombines TRBV5-4 with TRBJ1-1; a possible D gene is TRBD1 (5 bases). The CDR3 consists of 15 residues. V gave up 0 bases and J gave up 7 bases, with 16 bases separating them. Germline lookup yields CDR1 SGHNT and CDR2 YYREEE (reference sequence). In DNA, the CDR3 is TGTGCCAGCAGCTTGGGAGGGCGGGGGAAGGTTGAAGCTTTCTTT. This translates into CASSLGGRGKVEAFF.

This clone was picked up one time. The V and J genes are TRBV5-6 and TRBJ1-2; 9 bases align to TRBD1. In germline, CDR1 is SGHDT, CDR2 YYEEEE. The CDR3 runs 14 residues. J was trimmed by 7 bases and V by 3 bases; bases with no gene match: 7. The DNA of the CDR3 is TGTGCCAGCAGCTCAGGACAGGGGTTTGGTGGCTACACCTTC. It specifies CASSSGQGFGGYTF.

This chain connects TRBV11-3 to TRBJ1-2; D remains unclear. Germline-derived CDR1 and CDR2 are SGHNT and YENEEA. V lost 2 bases to trimming and J lost 4 bases, with 11 bases between them. The CDR3 contains 14 residues. CDR3 sequence (DNA): TGTGCCAGCAGCTTACCCGGTAACCTCTATGGCTACACCTTC. As protein: CASSLPGNLYGYTF. The whole variable domain, remainder taken from reference TRBV11-3 and TRBJ1-2, is EAGVVQSPRYKIIEKKQPVAFWCNPISGHNTLYWYLQNLGQGPELLIRYENEEAVDDSQLPKDRFSAERLKGVDSTLKIQPAELGDSAVYLCASSLPGNLYGYTFGSGTRLTVV.

The chain uses TRBV11-2 and TRBJ1-5; D remains unclear. Trimming removed 7 bases from V and 7 bases from J, with 14 bases in between. CDR3 length equals 13 residues. Germline CDR1 is SGHAT and CDR2 is FQNNGV. The CDR3 sequence: CASTQEAGQPQHF. The CDR3 DNA reads as TGTGCCAGCACCCAGGAGGCGGGGCAGCCCCAGCATTTT.

V usage is TRBV4-1 and J usage is TRBJ2-5; TRBD1 agrees at 7 bases. In germline, CDR1 is MGHRA, CDR2 YSYEKL. V dropped 6 bases and J dropped 1; count of bases not matched to a gene: 8. This CDR3 has 15 amino acids. The CDR3 region has the DNA TGCGCCAGCAGTCGCCGACAGGGCTTCCAAGAGACCCAGTACTTC. Amino acids: CASSRRQGFQETQYF.